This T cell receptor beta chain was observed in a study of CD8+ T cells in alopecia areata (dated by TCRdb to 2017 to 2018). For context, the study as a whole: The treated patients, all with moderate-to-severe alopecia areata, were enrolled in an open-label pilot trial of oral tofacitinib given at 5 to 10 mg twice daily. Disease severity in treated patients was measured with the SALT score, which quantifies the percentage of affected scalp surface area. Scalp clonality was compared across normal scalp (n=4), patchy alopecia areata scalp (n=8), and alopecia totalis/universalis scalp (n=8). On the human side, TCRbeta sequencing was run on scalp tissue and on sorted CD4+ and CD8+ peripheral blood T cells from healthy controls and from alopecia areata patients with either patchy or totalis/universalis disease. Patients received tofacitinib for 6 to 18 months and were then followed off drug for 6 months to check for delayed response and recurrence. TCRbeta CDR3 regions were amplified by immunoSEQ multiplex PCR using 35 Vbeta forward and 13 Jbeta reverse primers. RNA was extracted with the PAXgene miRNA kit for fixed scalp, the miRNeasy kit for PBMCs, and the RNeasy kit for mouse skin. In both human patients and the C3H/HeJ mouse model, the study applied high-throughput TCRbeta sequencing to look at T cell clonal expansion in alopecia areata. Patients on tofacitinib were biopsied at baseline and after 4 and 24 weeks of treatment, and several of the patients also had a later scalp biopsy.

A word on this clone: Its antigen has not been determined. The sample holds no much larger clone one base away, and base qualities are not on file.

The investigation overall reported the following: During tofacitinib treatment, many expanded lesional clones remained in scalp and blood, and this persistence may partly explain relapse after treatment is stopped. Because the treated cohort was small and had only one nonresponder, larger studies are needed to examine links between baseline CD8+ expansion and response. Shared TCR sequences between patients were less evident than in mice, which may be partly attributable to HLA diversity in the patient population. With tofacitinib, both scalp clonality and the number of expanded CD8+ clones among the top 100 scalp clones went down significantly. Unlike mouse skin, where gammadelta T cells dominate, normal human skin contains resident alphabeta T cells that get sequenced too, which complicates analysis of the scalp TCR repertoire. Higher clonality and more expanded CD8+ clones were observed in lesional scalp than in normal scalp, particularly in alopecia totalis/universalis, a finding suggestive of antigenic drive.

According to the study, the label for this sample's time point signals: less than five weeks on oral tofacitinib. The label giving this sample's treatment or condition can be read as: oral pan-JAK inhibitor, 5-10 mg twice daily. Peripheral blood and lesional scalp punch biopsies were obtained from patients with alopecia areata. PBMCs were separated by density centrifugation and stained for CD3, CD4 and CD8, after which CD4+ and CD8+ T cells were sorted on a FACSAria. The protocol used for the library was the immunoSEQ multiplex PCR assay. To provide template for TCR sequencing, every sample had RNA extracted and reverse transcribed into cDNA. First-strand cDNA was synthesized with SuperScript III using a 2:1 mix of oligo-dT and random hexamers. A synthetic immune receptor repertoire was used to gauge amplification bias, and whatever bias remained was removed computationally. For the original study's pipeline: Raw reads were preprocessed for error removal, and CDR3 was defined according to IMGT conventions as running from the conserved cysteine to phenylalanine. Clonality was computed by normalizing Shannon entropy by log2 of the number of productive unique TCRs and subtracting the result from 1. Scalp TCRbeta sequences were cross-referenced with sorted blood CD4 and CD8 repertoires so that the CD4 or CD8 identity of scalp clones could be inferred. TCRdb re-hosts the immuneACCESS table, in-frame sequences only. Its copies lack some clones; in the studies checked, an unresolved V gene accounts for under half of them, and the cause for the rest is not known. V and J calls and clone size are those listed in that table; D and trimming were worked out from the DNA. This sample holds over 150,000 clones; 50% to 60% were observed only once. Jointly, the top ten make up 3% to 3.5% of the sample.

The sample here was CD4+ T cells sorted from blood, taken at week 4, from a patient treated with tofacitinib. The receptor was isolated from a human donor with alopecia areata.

The CDR3 is CASSLRRQPLQETQYF. The bases read TGTGCCAGCAGCTTACGGAGGCAGCCTCTCCAAGAGACCCAGTACTTC. The V gene is TRBV7-2 and the J gene is TRBJ2-5; the D gene is possibly TRBD2, with 5 bases matching. V is reduced by 2 bases and J by 1 base, leaving a spacing of 14 bases between them. Reading the germline V gene gives CDR1 SGHTA and CDR2 FQGNSA. The CDR3 runs 16 residues from the cysteine to the phenylalanine. Left in the record is the CDR3 DNA by itself, 48 bases read in frame from the first base.